This entry lists 9 T cell receptor beta chains sequenced from one sample in a study of shared clonotypes between healthy human individuals. Data came from immunoSEQ multiplex PCR; TCRdb stores just in-frame clones and leaves some out. The sample lists over 950,000 clones, 60% to 85% occurring once. The source material was memory CD4+ T cells from PBMCs. Subset described: CD45RA-negative fraction. These TCRs come from a man between 18 and 35 years old in good health. Some clones in this sample may be carry-over from other donors' samples.

Note on this clone: A much bigger clone sits one base away, suggesting this may be a read error. This sample also contains other DNA sequences that code for the same CDR3. The chain links TRBV6-5 to TRBJ1-5, with D hard to call. Trimming stripped 4 bases from V and 1 base from J, with 5 bases between. This CDR3 spans 13 amino acids. In germline, CDR1 is MNHEY, CDR2 SVGAGI. The CDR3 DNA follows: TGTGCCAGCAGTTCGGACAGCAATCAGCCCCAGCATTTT. Translated: CASSSDSNQPQHF.

This chain links TRBV4-1 with TRBJ2-7, with 7 bases identical to TRBD1. V dropped 3 bases and J dropped 0; count of bases not matched to a gene: 8. Looked up from germline, CDR1 is MGHRA and CDR2 is YSYEKL. The CDR3 has 16 residues. The DNA for the CDR3 is TGCGCCAGCAGCCAGCAACCGGGACAGCGCTCCTACGAGCAGTACTTC. Protein product: CASSQQPGQRSYEQYF.

This clone was seen once. The chain carries TRBV27 and TRBJ2-3; D is tentatively TRBD1 or TRBD2 (5 bases each). The CDR3 is 16 amino acids. Germline CDR1 reads MNHEY; CDR2 reads SMNVEV (reference sequence). The V end was cut by 4 bases, the J end by 3 bases, with 17 bases between. Here the CDR3 DNA reads TGTGCCAGCAGTTCACTGCAGGGATCGGGAACAGATACGCAGTATTTT. This encodes CASSSLQGSGTDTQYF.

The V and J genes are TRBV10-3 and TRBJ2-1; 14 bases fit TRBD2. Germline CDR1 and CDR2: ENHRY and SYGVKD. The CDR3 sequence is 16 residues long. The J segment lost 7 bases and the V segment lost 6 bases, leaving 8 bases of the junction unmatched. CDR3 bases: TGTGCCATCAGCAGACTAGCGGGAGGGGGAATTAATGAGCAGTTCTTC. Translating gives CAISRLAGGGINEQFF.

This rearrangement joins TRBV7-9 to TRBJ1-2, with 8 bases identical to TRBD1. There are 17 residues in the CDR3. The J segment lost 5 bases and the V segment lost 11 bases, leaving 22 bases of the junction unmatched. Per the germline V gene, CDR1 is SEHNR and CDR2 is FQNEAQ (reference sequence). Written as DNA, the CDR3 is TGTGCCCAACCCGGAGGGACAGGAGTCCAAGGCGCTTATGGCTACACCTTC. It is translated as CAQPGGTGVQGAYGYTF.

Ten or more counts support this clone. The chain is built from TRBV6-1 and TRBJ2-1; TRBD1 matches 10 bases. This CDR3 has 15 amino acids. Germline loops: CDR1 MNHNS, CDR2 SASEGT. With 3 bases clipped from V and 4 bases from J, the junction kept 3 bases outside the gene matches. CDR3 bases: TGTGCCAGCAGTGACGGGACAGGGGAATACAATGAGCAGTTCTTC. It codes for CASSDGTGEYNEQFF.

This clone appeared a few times. The J gene is TRBJ1-2, the V gene TRBV5-4; 7 nucleotides align to TRBD1. CDR3 length: 12 residues. CDR1 SGHNT and CDR2 YYREEE come from the germline V gene (reference sequence). Trimming cost V 4 bases and J 5 bases; bases outside gene matches: 2. Here the CDR3 DNA reads TGTGCCAGCAGCCCGGGACAGTATGGCTACACCTTC. Translated: CASSPGQYGYTF.

The V gene is TRBV5-1, the J gene TRBJ2-2; 8 nucleotides align to TRBD2. Looked up from germline, CDR1 is SGHRS and CDR2 is YFSETQ. This CDR3 has 15 residues. The J segment lost 5 bases and the V segment lost 1 base, leaving 4 bases of the junction unmatched. The DNA for the CDR3 is TGCGCCAGCAGCTTGAATAGCGGGAAAACCGGGGAGCTGTTTTTT. This translates into CASSLNSGKTGELFF.

The chain employs TRBV2 and TRBJ2-7, with a tentative D call TRBD2 (5 bases). Germline V lookup: CDR1 SNHLY, CDR2 FYNNEI. V was shortened by 2 bases and J by 0 bases, with 11 bases between the two germline ends. This CDR3 is 15 amino acids long. The CDR3 spells CASSETPLDSYEQYF. The DNA of the CDR3 is TGTGCCAGCAGTGAAACCCCACTAGACTCCTACGAGCAGTACTTC.